Each of the 25 T cell receptor beta chains below was sequenced from the same sample in a study of patients and donors after allogeneic stem cell transplantation. TCRdb reanalysed the RT-PCR reads using MiXCR and keeps one entry per CDR3 protein. The top ten hold roughly 34% of the sample, which has roughly 30,000 distinct CDR3 sequences, approximately 6.2% seen once. The sample consisted of blood, either unsorted or a sorted T cell fraction (not recorded which). These receptor sequences come from a human donor who was either an allogeneic HSCT recipient or a stem cell or donor lymphocyte infusion donor (not recorded which). It is not recorded whose cells these are; they may come from a transplant donor.

This chain joins TRBV4-1 and TRBJ2-2, with D unclear. The V end was cut by 6 bases, the J end by 6 bases, with 14 bases between. This CDR3 has 14 amino acids. Germline V lookup: CDR1 MGHRA, CDR2 YSYEKL. The CDR3 spells CASRLGPSSGELFF. CDR3 coding DNA: TGCGCCAGCAGATTGGGCCCCAGTTCCGGGGAGCTGTTTTTT.

This clonotype was picked up many times. V usage is TRBV4-1 and J usage is TRBJ1-6; D may be TRBD1 (6 bases). V was clipped by 0 bases and J by 7 bases, with 10 bases between them. From germline, CDR1 is MGHRA and CDR2 YSYEKL. This CDR3 has 15 residues. Written as DNA, the CDR3 is TGCGCCAGCAGCCAAGATCGTCAGGGGAATTCACCCCTCCACTTT. Protein: CASSQDRQGNSPLHF.

At least ten counts were recorded for this clonotype. The chain recombines TRBV28 with TRBJ1-2; a weak D match, TRBD1 (5 bases). This CDR3 has 14 residues. Germline V gene sequence: CDR1 MDHEN, CDR2 SYDVKM. Deletions cut 5 bases from V and 7 bases from J, with 17 bases between. CDR3 sequence reads: CASSPQSGLGGYTF. Here the CDR3 DNA reads TGTGCCAGCAGTCCTCAGTCAGGGCTTGGTGGCTACACCTTC.

Worth noting for this clonotype: This clone may be a read error of a much larger clone one base away. J is TRBJ2-1 and V is TRBV7-3, with D perhaps matching TRBD2 (6 bases). Per the germline V gene, CDR1 is SGHTA and CDR2 is FQGTGA. This CDR3 has 16 residues. The CDR3 DNA follows: TGTGCCAGCAGCTTTGGGAATAGCGGCTCCTACAATAAGCAGTTCTTC. Amino acids: CASSFGNSGSYNKQFF.

There are many counts of this clonotype. The chain joins TRBV7-9 to TRBJ2-5; D uncertain. Germline CDR1 and CDR2: SEHNR and FQNEAQ (reference sequence). The V gene lost 1 base and the J gene lost 4 bases, with 4 bases spanning the gap. CDR3 length: 12 residues. This CDR3 is CASSLVGETQYF. The CDR3 DNA follows: TGTGCCAGCAGCTTAGTAGGAGAGACCCAGTACTTC.

This clonotype occurred many times. The chain has TRBV7-2 and TRBJ1-3; D is ambiguous. The germline CDR1 and CDR2 sequences are SGHTA and FQGNSA. Trimming removed 0 bases at V and 0 bases at J, with 6 bases between. This CDR3 is built from 15 residues. DNA for the CDR3: TGTGCCAGCAGCTTAGCCAAATTCTCTGGAAACACCATATATTTT. Encoded protein: CASSLAKFSGNTIYF.

Many counts were recorded for this clonotype. The rearrangement uses TRBV10-3 and TRBJ2-3; TRBD1 aligns across 8 bases. The germline V gene has CDR1 ENHRY and CDR2 SYGVKD. The CDR3 spans 16 residues. J gave up 4 bases and V 4 bases, and 10 bases lay outside the gene matches. Here the CDR3 reads CAISGSTGGEADTQYF. The CDR3 DNA is TGTGCCATCAGTGGATCTACAGGGGGTGAGGCAGATACGCAGTATTTT.

J is TRBJ1-5 and V is TRBV15, with D possibly TRBD1 on 6 matching bases. The V end was cut by 7 bases, the J end by 6 bases, with 13 bases between. This CDR3 spans 13 amino acids. The germline gives CDR1 LNHNV, CDR2 YYDKDF (reference sequence). CDR3 amino acids: CATNGGRTQPQHF. For the CDR3, the DNA is TGTGCCACCAACGGGGGGCGCACTCAGCCCCAGCATTTT.

This clonotype was counted many times. V usage is TRBV28 and J usage is TRBJ2-7, with D maybe TRBD2 (6 bases). V was pared by 4 bases and J by 1 base, with 11 bases between. Germline-derived CDR1 and CDR2 are MDHEN and SYDVKM. The CDR3 spans 14 residues. The CDR3 nucleotides are TGTGCCAGCAGTTCGTCGGGAGTATCCTACGAGCAGTACTTC. This codes for CASSSSGVSYEQYF.

Many counts were recorded for this clonotype. The chain links TRBV5-4 to TRBJ1-2, with D perhaps TRBD1 (6 bases). Germline loops: CDR1 SGHNT, CDR2 YYREEE (reference sequence). Between the trimmed V and J ends, which lost 0 bases and 7 bases, there was a span of 10 bases. The CDR3 is made up of 13 amino acids. The CDR3 reads CASSLVGGSGYTF. CDR3 DNA sequence: TGTGCCAGCAGCTTGGTGGGGGGCAGTGGCTACACCTTC.

This clonotype has ten or more counts. V gene TRBV9 combines with J gene TRBJ2-1, with D perhaps matching TRBD2 (5 bases). This CDR3 region has 16 residues. Trimming shortened V by 4 bases and J by 0 bases, and 14 bases separated the two germline ends. CDR1 and CDR2 (germline): SGDLS, YYNGEE. This CDR3 is CASSPSGMSSYNEQFF. CDR3 bases: TGTGCCAGCAGCCCGAGCGGCATGAGCTCCTACAATGAGCAGTTCTTC. Full variable domain (remainder filled in from reference TRBV9 and TRBJ2-1): DSGVTQTPKHLITATGQRVTLRCSPRSGDLSVYWYQQSLDQGLQFLIQYYNGEERAKGNILERFSAQQFPDLHSELNLSSLELGDSALYFCASSPSGMSSYNEQFFGPGTRLTVL.

This chain connects TRBV18 to TRBJ2-5; D is perhaps TRBD2 (6 bases). Trimming removed 8 bases at V and 1 base at J, with 20 bases between. This CDR3 is 16 amino acids long. Germline V gene data show CDR1 as KGHSH and CDR2 as LQKENI. CDR3 in amino acids: CASAATSLTPQETQYF. The DNA for the CDR3 is TGTGCCAGCGCTGCGACTAGTTTAACTCCCCAAGAGACCCAGTACTTC. Full variable domain (remainder filled in from reference TRBV18 and TRBJ2-5): NAGVMQNPRHLVRRRGQEARLRCSPMKGHSHVYWYRQLPEEGLKFMVYLQKENIIDESGMPKERFSAEFPKEGPSILRIQQVVRGDSAAYFCASAATSLTPQETQYFGPGTRLLVL.

The table lists this clonotype with many counts. The chain combines TRBV20-1 with TRBJ2-3; unclear D gene. Trimming took 3 bases from V and 0 from J, leaving 10 bases between them. This CDR3 contains 14 residues. CDR1 and CDR2 (germline): DFQATT, SNEGSKA (reference sequence). In DNA, the CDR3 is TGCAGTGCTAGGAGGTGGTCTAGCACAGATACGCAGTATTTT. Translation gives CSARRWSSTDTQYF.

This clonotype was recorded many times. V usage is TRBV7-2 and J usage is TRBJ1-3; a possible D gene is TRBD1 (5 bases). CDR1 and CDR2 (germline): SGHTA, FQGNSA. V lost 4 bases and J lost 0, with 13 bases in between. The CDR3 runs 16 residues. The CDR3 loop reads CASSYQGASSGNTIYF. The CDR3 region has the DNA TGTGCCAGCAGCTACCAGGGTGCTAGCTCTGGAAACACCATATATTTT.

This chain links TRBV2 with TRBJ2-7, with D possibly TRBD2 on 7 matching bases. The CDR3 covers 15 residues. Germline V lookup: CDR1 SNHLY, CDR2 FYNNEI. V was trimmed by 6 bases and J by 4 bases, leaving 19 bases between them. CDR3 residues: CASRGDGGPKYEQYF. The CDR3 DNA sequence: TGTGCCAGCAGGGGGGACGGGGGGCCTAAGTACGAGCAGTACTTC.

There are many counts of this clonotype. This sequence joins TRBV9 and TRBJ1-1, with D possibly TRBD1 on 5 matching bases. The CDR3 runs to 15 residues. Deletions cut 2 bases from V and 1 base from J, with 12 bases between. The V gene's germline CDR1 is SGDLS and CDR2 YYNGEE. CDR3 nucleotides: TGTGCCAGCAGCGTGGAAGGGACGGGGAACACTGAAGCTTTCTTT. It yields the protein CASSVEGTGNTEAFF.

This clonotype was seen many times. V is TRBV5-1 and J is TRBJ2-2; no reliable D call. V lost 9 bases and J 4 bases, leaving 13 bases between the germline ends. This CDR3 contains 13 residues. Per germline, CDR1 SGHRS and CDR2 YFSETQ. As DNA, the CDR3 is TGCGCCATCCGGCTTCAGATCACCGGGGAGCTGTTTTTT. As protein: CAIRLQITGELFF.

The chain recombines TRBV21-1 with TRBJ2-1; the table names TRBD1, a call not compared with the DNA. TRBV21-1 is classified as a pseudogene. The CDR3 is 16 amino acids. CDR3: CASSKGVKSSYNEQFF. CDR3 DNA sequence: TGTGCCAGCAGCAAGGGGGTGAAGAGCTCCTACAATGAGCAGTTCTTC.

This chain links TRBV5-4 with TRBJ2-7, with 7 nucleotides matching TRBD1. Germline CDR1 SGHNT, CDR2 YYREEE (reference sequence). The CDR3 sequence is 17 residues long. Germline trimming cut 0 bases from V and 3 bases from J; bases unmatched to any gene: 12. CDR3 coding DNA: TGTGCCAGCAGCTTGGCCGCTGGGGGACAGTCCGTCTACGAGCAGTACTTC. The encoded protein is CASSLAAGGQSVYEQYF.

This clonotype came up many times. The chain links TRBV3-1 to TRBJ1-6; TRBD1 might be the D (6 bases). V was cut by 4 bases and J by 7 bases, with 17 bases left in between. Looked up from germline, CDR1 is LGHDT and CDR2 is YNNKEL (reference sequence). The CDR3 runs 16 residues. CDR3 DNA sequence: TGTGCCAGCAGCCCCATGACAGGAGGTGGGAATTCACCCCTCCACTTT. This gives the protein CASSPMTGGGNSPLHF.

This clonotype appeared a few times. The J gene is TRBJ2-3, the V gene TRBV4-3; 10 bases align to TRBD2. V shed 2 bases, J shed 1 base, and the junction held 3 bases outside the gene matches. CDR3 size: 16 residues. Germline V gives CDR1 LGHNA, CDR2 YSLEER. The CDR3 coding sequence is TGCGCCAGCAGCCAAACCAGCGGGAGGGGCACAGATACGCAGTATTTT. Its protein product is CASSQTSGRGTDTQYF.

This clonotype was observed many times. This chain uses TRBV12-3 or TRBV12-4 with TRBJ1-3; no firm D call. The ends were cut back, 6 bases at V and 3 bases at J, with 9 bases in the middle. CDR3 length: 13 residues. The CDR3 region is CASSIMGGNTIYF. The CDR3 nucleotides read TGTGCCAGCAGCATTATGGGTGGAAACACCATATATTTT.

This clonotype was detected once. This sequence joins TRBV7-9 and TRBJ2-1; D gene ambiguous. Germline CDR1 and CDR2: SEHNR and FQNEAQ (reference sequence). V was cut by 5 bases and J by 7 bases, with 21 bases left in between. The CDR3 runs 16 residues. The CDR3 nucleotides read TGTGCCAGCAGCCGCCTTCGTCCGGGTCAAGTAAATGAGCAGTTCTTC. Protein: CASSRLRPGQVNEQFF.

This clonotype appeared many times. The chain has TRBV12-3 or TRBV12-4 and TRBJ1-5; 8 bases agree with TRBD1. The J segment lost 6 bases and the V segment lost 5 bases, leaving 3 bases of the junction unmatched. This CDR3 spans 13 amino acids. CDR3 in amino acids: CASSDRGGQPQHF. DNA for the CDR3: TGTGCCAGCAGTGACAGGGGAGGTCAGCCCCAGCATTTT.

This clonotype was recorded at least ten times. This rearrangement joins TRBV5-1 to TRBJ2-3, with no clear D. The germline gives CDR1 SGHRS, CDR2 YFSETQ. Trimming removed 0 bases at V and 14 bases at J, with 10 bases between. CDR3 length: 11 amino acids. The CDR3 DNA reads as TGCGCCAGCAGCTTGGACAGTTTGGTGTATTTT. Encoded protein: CASSLDSLVYF.